This TCR beta chain was obtained from a study of blood T cell repertoires in COVID-19. Study in general: Sample material is recorded as cDNA or gDNA derived from T cells, B-cell-depleted T cells, or PBMCs.

Authors' processing steps: Quantification of nucleated cells was approximated via reference gene primer amplification. Sequencing used immunoSEQ multiplex PCR; TCRdb keeps in-frame clones, though not all of them. V and J calls and clone size are given by that table; D and trimming were obtained from the DNA. Among 190,000 or so clones listed, approximately 87% were seen once. The V segment lost 4 bases and the J segment 6 bases; nucleotides outside the gene matches: 9. Germline assignment: CDR1 SGHDN and CDR2 FVKESK. The length of the CDR3 is 16 residues. The source material was peripheral blood. The chain links TRBV14 to TRBJ2-3; TRBD2 matches 11 bases. The sequence came from a woman younger than 30 who had recovered from COVID-19. The CDR3 loop reads CASSPPTSGVTDTQYF. CDR3 nucleotides: TGTGCCAGCAGCCCTCCGACTAGCGGGGTCACGGATACGCAGTATTTT.